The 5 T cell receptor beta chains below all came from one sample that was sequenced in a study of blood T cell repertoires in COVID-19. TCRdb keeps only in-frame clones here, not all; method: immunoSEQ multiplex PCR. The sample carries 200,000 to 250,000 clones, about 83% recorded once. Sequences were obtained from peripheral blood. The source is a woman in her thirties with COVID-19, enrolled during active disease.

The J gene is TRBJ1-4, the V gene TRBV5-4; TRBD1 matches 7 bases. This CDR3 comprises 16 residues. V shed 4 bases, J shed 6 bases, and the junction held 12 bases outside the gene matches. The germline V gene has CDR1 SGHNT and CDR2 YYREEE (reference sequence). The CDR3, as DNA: TGTGCCAGCAGCGCCCAACCAGGGGGGAGCGATGAAAAACTGTTTTTT. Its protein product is CASSAQPGGSDEKLFF.

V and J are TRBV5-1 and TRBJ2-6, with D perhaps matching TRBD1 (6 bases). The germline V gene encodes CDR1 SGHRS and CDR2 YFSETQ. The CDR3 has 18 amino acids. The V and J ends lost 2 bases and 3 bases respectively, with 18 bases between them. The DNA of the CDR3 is TGCGCCAGCAGCTTTAAACAGGGTGTCGGACTTGGGGCCAACGTCCTGACTTTC. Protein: CASSFKQGVGLGANVLTF.

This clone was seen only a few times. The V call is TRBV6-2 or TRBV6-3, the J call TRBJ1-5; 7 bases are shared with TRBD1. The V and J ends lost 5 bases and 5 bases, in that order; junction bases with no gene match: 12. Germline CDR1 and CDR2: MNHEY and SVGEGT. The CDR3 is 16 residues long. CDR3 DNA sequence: TGTGCCAGCAGTCTTTCGGTACAGGGGAAGGATCAGCCCCAGCATTTT. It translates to CASSLSVQGKDQPQHF.

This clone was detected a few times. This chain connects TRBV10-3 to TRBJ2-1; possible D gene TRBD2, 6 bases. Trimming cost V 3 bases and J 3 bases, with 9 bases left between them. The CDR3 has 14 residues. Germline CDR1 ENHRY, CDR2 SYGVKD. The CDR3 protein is CAISDRDFYNEQFF. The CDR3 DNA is TGTGCCATCAGTGACCGGGACTTCTACAATGAGCAGTTCTTC.

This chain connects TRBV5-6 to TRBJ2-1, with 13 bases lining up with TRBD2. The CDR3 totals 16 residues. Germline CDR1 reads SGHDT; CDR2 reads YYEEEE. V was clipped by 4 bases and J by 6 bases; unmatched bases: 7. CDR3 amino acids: CASSTPGTSGINEQFF. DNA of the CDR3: TGTGCCAGCAGCACCCCCGGGACTAGCGGGATCAATGAGCAGTTCTTC.